This TCR beta chain is drawn from a study of T-cell reconstitution after alpha-beta-depleted transplantation in children. The TCRbeta library was prepared with unique molecular identifiers. TCRdb analysed the PCR reads with MiXCR anew, one entry per CDR3 protein. The sample lists about 830,000 distinct CDR3 sequences; roughly 15% were seen once. Germline CDR1 reads MGHRA; CDR2 reads YSYEKL. Trimming removed 0 bases from V and 0 bases from J, with 21 bases in between. The CDR3 has 20 amino acids. This clonotype originated in a male patient aged 5 to 17 who had a stem cell transplant for acute lymphoblastic leukemia, so the T cells may come from the graft donor. The chain links TRBV4-1 to TRBJ2-4; weak D call: TRBD1 (6 bases). Sequences were derived from PBMCs, mostly from graft donor cells, sampled 360 days after TCRalphabeta/CD19-depleted stem cell transplant. In nucleotides, the CDR3 is TGCGCCAGCAGCCAAGATTCCAGGCGGACAGTACCTCTAGCCAAAAACATTCAGTACTTC. As protein: CASSQDSRRTVPLAKNIQYF.